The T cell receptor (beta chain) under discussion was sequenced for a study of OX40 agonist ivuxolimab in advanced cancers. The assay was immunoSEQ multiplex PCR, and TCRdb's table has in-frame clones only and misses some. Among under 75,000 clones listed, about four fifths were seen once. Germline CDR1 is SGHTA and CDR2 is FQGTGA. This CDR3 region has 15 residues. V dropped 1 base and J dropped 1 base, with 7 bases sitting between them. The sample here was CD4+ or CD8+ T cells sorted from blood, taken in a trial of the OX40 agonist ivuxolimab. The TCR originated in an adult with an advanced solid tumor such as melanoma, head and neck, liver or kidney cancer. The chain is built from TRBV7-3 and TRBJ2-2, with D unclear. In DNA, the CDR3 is TGTGCCAGCAGCTTAAATTCGGGGAACACCGGGGAGCTGTTTTTT. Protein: CASSLNSGNTGELFF.